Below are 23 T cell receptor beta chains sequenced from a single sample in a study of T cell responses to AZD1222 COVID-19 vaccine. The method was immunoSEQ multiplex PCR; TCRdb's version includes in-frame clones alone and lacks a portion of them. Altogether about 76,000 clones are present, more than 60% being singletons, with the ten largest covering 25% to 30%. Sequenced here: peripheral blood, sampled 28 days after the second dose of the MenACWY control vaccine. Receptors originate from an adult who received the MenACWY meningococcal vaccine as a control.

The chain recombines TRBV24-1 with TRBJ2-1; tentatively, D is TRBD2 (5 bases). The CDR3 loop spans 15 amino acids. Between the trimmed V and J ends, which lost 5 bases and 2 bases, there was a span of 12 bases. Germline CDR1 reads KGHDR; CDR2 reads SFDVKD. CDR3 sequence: CATSGVSAPYNEQFF. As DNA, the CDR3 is TGTGCCACCAGTGGAGTTAGCGCCCCCTACAATGAGCAGTTCTTC.

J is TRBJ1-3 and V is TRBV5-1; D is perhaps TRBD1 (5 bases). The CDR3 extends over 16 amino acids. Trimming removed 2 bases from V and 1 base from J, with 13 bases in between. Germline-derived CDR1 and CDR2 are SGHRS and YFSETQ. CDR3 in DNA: TGCGCCAGCAGCTTAACAGGACCTGGGTCTGGAAACACCATATATTTT. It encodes CASSLTGPGSGNTIYF.

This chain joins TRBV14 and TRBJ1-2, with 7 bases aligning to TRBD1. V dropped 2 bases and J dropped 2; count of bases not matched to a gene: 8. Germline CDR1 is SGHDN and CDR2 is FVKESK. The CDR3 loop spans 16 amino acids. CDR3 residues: CASSQNRGRGNYGYTF. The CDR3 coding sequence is TGTGCCAGCAGCCAAAACAGGGGCCGGGGCAACTATGGCTACACCTTC.

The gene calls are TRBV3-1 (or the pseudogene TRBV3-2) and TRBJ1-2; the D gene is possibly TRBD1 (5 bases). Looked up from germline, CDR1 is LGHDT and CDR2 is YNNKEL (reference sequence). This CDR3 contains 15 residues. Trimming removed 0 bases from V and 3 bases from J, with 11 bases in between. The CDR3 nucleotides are TGTGCCAGCAGCCAAGATCCCAGGGCTTACTATGGCTACACCTTC. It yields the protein CASSQDPRAYYGYTF.

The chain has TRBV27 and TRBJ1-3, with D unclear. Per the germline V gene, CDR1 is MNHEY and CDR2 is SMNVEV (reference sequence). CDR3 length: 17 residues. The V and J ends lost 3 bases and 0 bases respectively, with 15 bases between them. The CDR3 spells CASSLSGILGSGNTIYF. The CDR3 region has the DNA TGTGCCAGCAGTTTGTCGGGTATACTAGGCTCTGGAAACACCATATATTTT.

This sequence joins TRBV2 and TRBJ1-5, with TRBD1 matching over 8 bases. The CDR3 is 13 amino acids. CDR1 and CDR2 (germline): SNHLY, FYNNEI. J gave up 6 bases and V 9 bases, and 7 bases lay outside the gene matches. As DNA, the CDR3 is TGTGCCAGTGGACAGGGTTTGGGTCAGCCCCAGCATTTT. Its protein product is CASGQGLGQPQHF.

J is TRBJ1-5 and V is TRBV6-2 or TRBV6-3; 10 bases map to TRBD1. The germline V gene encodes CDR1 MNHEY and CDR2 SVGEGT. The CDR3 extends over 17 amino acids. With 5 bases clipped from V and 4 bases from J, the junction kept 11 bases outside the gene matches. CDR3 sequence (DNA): TGTGCCAGCAGTAACGACAGGGGGCGGTTCCCAAATCAGCCCCAGCATTTT. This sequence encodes CASSNDRGRFPNQPQHF.

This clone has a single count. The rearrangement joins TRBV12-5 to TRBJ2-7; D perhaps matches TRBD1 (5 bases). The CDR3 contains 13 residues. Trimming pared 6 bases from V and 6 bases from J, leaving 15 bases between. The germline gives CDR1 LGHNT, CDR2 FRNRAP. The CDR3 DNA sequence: TGTGCTAGTGGCACAGGTCCCCTGGGCGAGCAGTACTTC. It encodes CASGTGPLGEQYF.

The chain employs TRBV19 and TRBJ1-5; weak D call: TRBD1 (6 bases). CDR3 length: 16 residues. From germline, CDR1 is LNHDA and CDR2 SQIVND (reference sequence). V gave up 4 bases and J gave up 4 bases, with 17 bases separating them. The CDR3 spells CASSTREGGWNQPQHF. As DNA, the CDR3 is TGTGCCAGTAGTACCCGCGAGGGGGGCTGGAATCAGCCCCAGCATTTT.

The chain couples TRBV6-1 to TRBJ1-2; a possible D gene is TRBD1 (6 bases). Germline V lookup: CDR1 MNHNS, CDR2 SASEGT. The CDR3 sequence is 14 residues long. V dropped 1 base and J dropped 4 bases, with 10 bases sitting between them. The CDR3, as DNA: TGTGCCAGCAGTGAAGAAGGACAGCTCTATGGCTACACCTTC. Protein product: CASSEEGQLYGYTF.

The CDR3 DNA follows: TGTGCCAGCAGTTGGGGGGGCGAGCAGTACTTC. Encoded protein: CASSWGGEQYF. The V call is TRBV28, the J call TRBJ2-7; 7 nucleotides match TRBD2. V lost 4 bases and J lost 6; bases outside the gene matches: 0. Germline CDR1 and CDR2: MDHEN and SYDVKM. The CDR3 length is 11 residues.

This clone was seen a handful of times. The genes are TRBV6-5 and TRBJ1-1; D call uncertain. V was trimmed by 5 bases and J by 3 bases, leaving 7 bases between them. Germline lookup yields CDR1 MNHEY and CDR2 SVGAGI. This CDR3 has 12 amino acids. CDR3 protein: CASSRHDTEAFF. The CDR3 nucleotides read TGTGCCAGCAGTCGACATGACACTGAAGCTTTCTTT.

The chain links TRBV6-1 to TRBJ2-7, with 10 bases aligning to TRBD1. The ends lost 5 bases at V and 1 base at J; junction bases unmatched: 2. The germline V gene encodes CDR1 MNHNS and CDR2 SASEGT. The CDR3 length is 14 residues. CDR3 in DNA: TGTGCCAGCAGTAGGACAGGGGGATCCTACGAGCAGTACTTC. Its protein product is CASSRTGGSYEQYF.

The CDR3 region has the DNA TGCGCCAGCAGCCTCACTCCGGGACAGGTGGGGTCCAGGTATCAGCCCCAGCATTTT. Translated, it gives CASSLTPGQVGSRYQPQHF. The V call is TRBV4-1, the J call TRBJ1-5; 8 positions match TRBD1. There are 19 residues in the CDR3. Germline values: CDR1 MGHRA, CDR2 YSYEKL. V shed 4 bases and J 5 bases; nucleotides not matched to a gene: 19.

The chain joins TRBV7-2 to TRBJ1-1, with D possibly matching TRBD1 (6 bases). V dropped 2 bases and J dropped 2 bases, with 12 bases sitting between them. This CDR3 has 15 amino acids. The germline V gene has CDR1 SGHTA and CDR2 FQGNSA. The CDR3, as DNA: TGTGCCAGCAGCTTATCAGGGGCGCCTAACACTGAAGCTTTCTTT. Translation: CASSLSGAPNTEAFF. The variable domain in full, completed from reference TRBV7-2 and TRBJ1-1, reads GAGVSQSPSNKVTEKGKDVELRCDPISGHTALYWYRQSLGQGLEFLIYFQGNSAPDKSGLPSDRFSAERTGGSVSTLTIQRTQQEDSAVYLCASSLSGAPNTEAFFGQGTRLTVV.

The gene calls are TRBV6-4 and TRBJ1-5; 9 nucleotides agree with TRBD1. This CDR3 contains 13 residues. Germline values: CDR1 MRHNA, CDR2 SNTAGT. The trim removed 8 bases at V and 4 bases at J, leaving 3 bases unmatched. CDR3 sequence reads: CASRDRDNQPQHF. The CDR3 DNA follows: TGTGCCAGCCGGGACAGGGATAATCAGCCCCAGCATTTT.

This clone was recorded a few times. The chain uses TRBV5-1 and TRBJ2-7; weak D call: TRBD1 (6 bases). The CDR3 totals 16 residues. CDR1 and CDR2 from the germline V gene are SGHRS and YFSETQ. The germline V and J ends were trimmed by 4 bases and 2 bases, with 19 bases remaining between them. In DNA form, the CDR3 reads TGCGCCAGCAGCCCAAAACCAGGGGACGCTACCTACGAGCAGTACTTC. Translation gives CASSPKPGDATYEQYF.

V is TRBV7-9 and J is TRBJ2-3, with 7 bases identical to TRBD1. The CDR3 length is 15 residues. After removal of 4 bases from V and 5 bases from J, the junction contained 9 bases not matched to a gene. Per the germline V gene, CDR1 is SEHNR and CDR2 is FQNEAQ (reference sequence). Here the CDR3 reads CASSSLTGPQDTQYF. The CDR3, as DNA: TGTGCCAGCAGCTCTCTGACAGGGCCCCAAGATACGCAGTATTTT.

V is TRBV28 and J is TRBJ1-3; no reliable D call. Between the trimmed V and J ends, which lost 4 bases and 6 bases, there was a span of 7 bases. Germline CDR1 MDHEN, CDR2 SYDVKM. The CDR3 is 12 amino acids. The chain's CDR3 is CASSSQLNTIYF. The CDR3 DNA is TGTGCCAGCAGTTCACAGCTAAACACCATATATTTT. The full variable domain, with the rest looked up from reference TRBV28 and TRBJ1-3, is DVKVTQSSRYLVKRTGEKVFLECVQDMDHENMFWYRQDPGLGLRLIYFSYDVKMKEKGDIPEGYSVSREKKERFSLILESASTNQTSMYLCASSSQLNTIYFGEGSWLTVV.

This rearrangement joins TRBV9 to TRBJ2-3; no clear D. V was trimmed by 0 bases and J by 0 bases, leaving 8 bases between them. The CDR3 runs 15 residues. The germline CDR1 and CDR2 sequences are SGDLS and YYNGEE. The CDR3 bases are TGTGCCAGCAGCGTAGACGGCTTCAGCACAGATACGCAGTATTTT. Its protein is CASSVDGFSTDTQYF. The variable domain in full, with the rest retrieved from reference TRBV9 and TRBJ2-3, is DSGVTQTPKHLITATGQRVTLRCSPRSGDLSVYWYQQSLDQGLQFLIQYYNGEERAKGNILERFSAQQFPDLHSELNLSSLELGDSALYFCASSVDGFSTDTQYFGPGTRLTVL.

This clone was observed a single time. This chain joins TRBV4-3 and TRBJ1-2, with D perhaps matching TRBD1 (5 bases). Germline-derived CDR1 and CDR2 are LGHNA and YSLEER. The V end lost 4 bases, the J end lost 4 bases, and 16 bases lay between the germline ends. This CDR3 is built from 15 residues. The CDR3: CASSPMQGPLYGYTF. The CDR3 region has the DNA TGCGCCAGCAGCCCTATGCAGGGACCGCTCTATGGCTACACCTTC.

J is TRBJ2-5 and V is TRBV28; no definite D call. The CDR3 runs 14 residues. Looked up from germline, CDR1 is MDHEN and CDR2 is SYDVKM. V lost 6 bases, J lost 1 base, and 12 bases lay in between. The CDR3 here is CASSPRGFQETQYF. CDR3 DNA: TGTGCCAGCAGCCCCAGAGGTTTCCAAGAGACCCAGTACTTC.

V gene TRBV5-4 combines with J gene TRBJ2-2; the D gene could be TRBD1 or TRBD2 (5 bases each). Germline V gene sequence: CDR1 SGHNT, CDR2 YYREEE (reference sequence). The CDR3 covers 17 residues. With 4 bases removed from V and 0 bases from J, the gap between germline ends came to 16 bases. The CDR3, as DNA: TGTGCCAGCAGCGCCGAGGGGATTAGGCCGAACACCGGGGAGCTGTTTTTT. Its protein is CASSAEGIRPNTGELFF.